The 20 T cell receptor beta chains below all came from one sample that was sequenced in a study of blood T cell repertoires in COVID-19. TCRdb keeps only in-frame clones here, not all; method: immunoSEQ multiplex PCR. Seen here are roughly 150,000 clones, around nine tenths observed once, and the top ten hold around 10%. The sequencing input was peripheral blood. The receptors derive from a woman in her 70s with COVID-19, enrolled during active disease.

V is TRBV5-1 and J is TRBJ2-2; no reliable D call. Germline V lookup: CDR1 SGHRS, CDR2 YFSETQ. CDR3 size: 16 residues. Trimming left V 0 bases short and J 1 base short, with 10 bases between. The DNA of the CDR3 is TGCGCCAGCAGCTTGGTTGTAGGCGGGAACACCGGGGAGCTGTTTTTT. It translates to CASSLVVGGNTGELFF.

The rearrangement uses TRBV5-4 and TRBJ1-1; D perhaps matches TRBD1 (5 bases). The CDR3 extends over 17 amino acids. The V end was cut by 0 bases, the J end by 4 bases, with 19 bases between. Per germline, CDR1 SGHNT and CDR2 YYREEE (reference sequence). Here the CDR3 DNA reads TGTGCCAGCAGCTTGGGATCAGGGACTAGTAGGGGCACTGAAGCTTTCTTT. It is translated as CASSLGSGTSRGTEAFF.

The chain couples TRBV5-6 to TRBJ1-2; D is uncertain. This CDR3 has 13 amino acids. Germline lookup yields CDR1 SGHDT and CDR2 YYEEEE. Trimming removed 2 bases from V and 8 bases from J, with 13 bases in between. CDR3 in amino acids: CASSFDGRVGYTF. CDR3 DNA: TGTGCCAGCAGCTTCGACGGGAGGGTCGGCTACACCTTC.

The CDR3 is CASSSRRDRGVETQYF. As DNA, the CDR3 is TGTGCCAGCAGCTCCCGTCGGGACAGGGGTGTGGAGACCCAGTACTTC. The genes are TRBV5-6 and TRBJ2-5, with 10 bases lining up with TRBD1. CDR3 size: 16 residues. CDR1 is SGHDT, CDR2 YYEEEE, per germline. J gave up 5 bases and V 3 bases, and 10 bases lay outside the gene matches. The full variable domain, in which reference TRBV5-6 and TRBJ2-5 provide the parts outside the CDR3, is DAGVTQSPTHLIKTRGQQVTLRCSPKSGHDTVSWYQQALGQGPQFIFQYYEEEERQRGNFPDRFSGHQFPNYSSELNVNALLLGDSALYLCASSSRRDRGVETQYFGPGTRLLVL.

V usage is TRBV5-4 and J usage is TRBJ2-3; 8 nucleotides line up with TRBD2. The V segment lost 2 bases and the J segment 6 bases; nucleotides outside the gene matches: 5. The CDR3 runs 14 residues. Germline CDR1 SGHNT, CDR2 YYREEE (reference sequence). The CDR3, as DNA: TGTGCCAGCAGCTTCCTAGCGGGTGGGGATACGCAGTATTTT. It yields the protein CASSFLAGGDTQYF.

This chain's CDR3 is CASSGTWGPLGGETQYF. For the CDR3, the DNA is TGTGCCAGCAGCGGTACTTGGGGCCCCCTAGGTGGGGAGACCCAGTACTTC. V and J are TRBV5-5 and TRBJ2-5, with TRBD1 as a possible D gene (5 bases). Germline V lookup: CDR1 SGHKS, CDR2 YYEKEE (reference sequence). Trimming removed 4 bases from V and 5 bases from J, with 24 bases in between. This CDR3 region has 17 residues.

The chain joins TRBV30 to TRBJ1-6, with 8 bases matching TRBD1. This CDR3 is built from 16 residues. Losses at the gene ends were 4 bases for V and 0 bases for J; bases not matched to a gene: 5. Germline assignment: CDR1 GTSNPN and CDR2 SVGIG (reference sequence). The CDR3 loop reads CAWKTGASSYNSPLHF. In nucleotides, the CDR3 is TGTGCCTGGAAGACAGGGGCCAGCTCCTATAATTCACCCCTCCACTTT.

This chain uses TRBV24-1 with TRBJ1-4; tentatively, D is TRBD1 (5 bases). This CDR3 spans 16 amino acids. Between the trimmed V and J ends, which lost 3 bases and 8 bases, there was a span of 18 bases. Germline-derived CDR1 and CDR2 are KGHDR and SFDVKD. The CDR3 spells CATSDPRAGRKEKLFF. In DNA, the CDR3 is TGTGCCACCAGTGATCCACGAGCAGGGCGAAAAGAAAAACTGTTTTTT.

V usage is TRBV2 and J usage is TRBJ1-1, with no clear D. Germline V lookup: CDR1 SNHLY, CDR2 FYNNEI. With 0 bases removed from V and 8 bases from J, the gap between germline ends came to 13 bases. The CDR3 is made up of 14 amino acids. CDR3 nucleotide sequence: TGTGCCAGCAGTGAAGCGCTTCTGGTCAGAGAAGCTTTCTTT. Encoded protein: CASSEALLVREAFF.

The V gene is TRBV28, the J gene TRBJ1-1; D is possibly TRBD1 (5 bases). The CDR3 runs to 15 residues. With 5 bases removed from V and 0 bases from J, the gap between germline ends came to 13 bases. CDR1 is MDHEN, CDR2 SYDVKM, per germline. The CDR3 DNA reads TGTGCCAGCAGTCCGCACAGGAACCTGAACACTGAAGCTTTCTTT. Amino acid sequence: CASSPHRNLNTEAFF.

The genes are TRBV4-2 and TRBJ2-1, with 14 bases matching TRBD2. The germline V gene has CDR1 LGHNA and CDR2 YNFKEQ. V gave up 0 bases and J gave up 13 bases; unmatched junction bases: 8. This CDR3 spans 16 amino acids. The CDR3 nucleotides are TGTGCCAGCAGCCAAGATCGGACTAGCGGGGGGTCCCGCCAGTTCTTC. This encodes CASSQDRTSGGSRQFF.

This CDR3 is CASSVRQTYEQYF. For the CDR3, the DNA is TGTGCCAGCAGTGTCCGACAGACCTACGAGCAGTACTTC. The gene calls are TRBV2 and TRBJ2-7; perhaps TRBD1 as D (5 bases). The length of the CDR3 is 13 residues. Looked up from germline, CDR1 is SNHLY and CDR2 is FYNNEI. The ends were cut back, 4 bases at V and 2 bases at J, with 9 bases in the middle.

The rearrangement uses TRBV11-3 and TRBJ1-2, with D possibly matching TRBD1 (5 bases). The CDR3 has 18 residues. The germline V gene has CDR1 SGHNT and CDR2 YENEEA. V was clipped by 1 base and J by 7 bases, with 25 bases between them. The CDR3 bases are TGTGCCAGCAGCTTAGCCCCGTCTGCGGGGCTTCAATTTTGTGGCTACACCTTC. Its protein is CASSLAPSAGLQFCGYTF.

This clone was recorded once. This chain connects TRBV3-1 (or the pseudogene TRBV3-2) to TRBJ2-3; D unresolved. Trimming removed 3 bases at V and 0 bases at J, with 13 bases between. Per germline, CDR1 LGHDT and CDR2 YNNKEL (reference sequence). The CDR3 runs 16 residues. CDR3 amino acids: CASSQVWASSTDTQYF. In DNA form, the CDR3 reads TGTGCCAGCAGCCAGGTTTGGGCCTCTAGCACAGATACGCAGTATTTT.

The chain employs TRBV28 and TRBJ1-3, with 8 bases lining up with TRBD1. The germline V gene encodes CDR1 MDHEN and CDR2 SYDVKM. This CDR3 region has 15 residues. Germline trimming cut 6 bases from V and 2 bases from J; bases unmatched to any gene: 6. As DNA, the CDR3 is TGTGCCAGCAGCCTTACGACAGGGGCTGGAAACACCATATATTTT. Protein sequence: CASSLTTGAGNTIYF.

The chain couples TRBV28 to TRBJ1-2; a weak D match, TRBD1 (5 bases). Looked up from germline, CDR1 is MDHEN and CDR2 is SYDVKM. This CDR3 is 13 amino acids long. V was trimmed by 6 bases and J by 8 bases, leaving 16 bases between them. The CDR3 DNA follows: TGTGCCAGCAGCCCACCTCAGGGTGGAGGCTACACCTTC. Translating gives CASSPPQGGGYTF.

The rearrangement joins TRBV5-1 to TRBJ1-3; D may be TRBD1 (5 bases). The CDR3 has 16 amino acids. The V end was cut by 5 bases, the J end by 0 bases, with 15 bases between. Germline-derived CDR1 and CDR2 are SGHRS and YFSETQ. The CDR3 sequence is CASSLGLGGSGNTIYF. In nucleotides, the CDR3 is TGCGCCAGCAGTCTTGGTCTCGGGGGCTCTGGAAACACCATATATTTT.

This chain connects TRBV18 to TRBJ2-2; 11 bases agree with TRBD2. The CDR3 is 17 amino acids. V lost 2 bases and J lost 6; bases outside the gene matches: 8. Germline V gene sequence: CDR1 KGHSH, CDR2 LQKENI. CDR3: CASSPSVAGGPAGELFF. The CDR3 DNA is TGTGCCAGCTCACCATCAGTAGCGGGGGGGCCCGCCGGGGAGCTGTTTTTT.

This chain uses TRBV11-2 with TRBJ2-7, with 7 positions matching TRBD1. The CDR3 contains 17 residues. V lost 0 bases, J lost 3 bases, and 11 bases stayed unmatched. The germline V gene has CDR1 SGHAT and CDR2 FQNNGV. The chain's CDR3 is CASSLDPGAGGVYEQYF. DNA of the CDR3: TGTGCCAGCAGCTTAGACCCCGGGGCAGGGGGAGTCTACGAGCAGTACTTC.

The chain is built from TRBV21-1 and TRBJ2-1; the table assigns TRBD2, which was not confirmed against the DNA. TRBV21-1 is given as a pseudogene. The CDR3 extends over 16 amino acids. The CDR3 DNA sequence: TGTGCCAGCAGCAAATGGGAGGGGGGCTTAGGCAATGAGCAGTTCTTC. It yields the protein CASSKWEGGLGNEQFF.